The 3 T cell receptor beta chains in this list originate from one sample, sequenced in a study of control samples from healthy donors and cancer patients. Repertoires were generated with immunoSEQ multiplex PCR, while TCRdb's copy carries only in-frame clones and drops some. The sample has about 160,000 clones, over 85% seen once; the top ten hold 8.5%. The sample taken for sequencing was blood. These receptor sequences come from a woman between 40 and 55 years old in good health.

The chain recombines TRBV6-6 with TRBJ1-3; no clear D gene. The germline V gene encodes CDR1 MNHNY and CDR2 SVGAGI (reference sequence). The V gene lost 5 bases and the J gene lost 0 bases, with 17 bases spanning the gap. The CDR3 is 17 amino acids. CDR3 loop: CASSPTVAGLSGNTIYF. Here the CDR3 DNA reads TGTGCCAGCAGTCCCACGGTCGCAGGACTCTCTGGAAACACCATATATTTT.

The count of this clone is one. The J gene is TRBJ1-5, the V gene TRBV7-2; D not resolved. There are 13 residues in the CDR3. Trimming pared 4 bases from V and 5 bases from J, leaving 9 bases between. The V gene's germline CDR1 is SGHTA and CDR2 FQGNSA. CDR3 nucleotide sequence: TGTGCCAGCAGCTGGAAGGTAGATCAGCCCCAGCATTTT. Residues: CASSWKVDQPQHF.

The chain links TRBV7-3 to TRBJ2-7; the match to TRBD1 covers 10 bases. The CDR3 runs 17 residues. Germline V gene lookup returns CDR1 SGHTA and CDR2 FQGTGA. Trimming removed 5 bases from V and 3 bases from J; junction bases left unmatched: 13. CDR3 sequence (DNA): TGTGCCAGCAGCCCAGGACCCCCCGGGACAGGGGTCTACGAGCAGTACTTC. Protein sequence: CASSPGPPGTGVYEQYF.